These 6 T cell receptor beta chains were sequenced from one sample in a study of T-cell reconstitution after alpha-beta-depleted transplantation in children (dated by TCRdb to 2016 to 2018). Libraries were built with PCR. Sequencing relied on an Illumina HiSeq 2500. To normalize quantification of the TCRbeta repertoire, the TCR libraries were built with molecular barcoding that relied on unique molecular identifiers. TCRdb applied fastp at Q25 and MiXCR to the public reads, then kept only in-frame beta chains. Each CDR3 protein appears once, grouped with its most common genes and DNA. In all, the sample holds some 490,000 distinct CDR3 sequences, and approximately 12% of those were seen once. Clones ranked in the top ten supply 5% to 6% of the sample. The specimen was PBMCs from the stem cell graft donor, collected from the stem cell graft. The source is a human donor who donated a stem cell graft to a child with combined immunodeficiency.

This clonotype was seen a handful of times. This rearrangement joins TRBV5-8 to TRBJ2-6, with D possibly TRBD1 on 6 matching bases. The germline V gene has CDR1 SGHTS and CDR2 YDEGEE. The CDR3 covers 16 residues. Trimming cost V 2 bases and J 4 bases, with 13 bases left between them. CDR3 region: CASSFQQGAGANVLTF. The CDR3 DNA is TGTGCCAGCAGCTTCCAACAGGGTGCGGGGGCCAACGTCCTGACTTTC.

This clonotype was seen more than once but under ten times. The CDR3 DNA reads TGTGCCAGCAGTTTACAGGGGGCGCGGTACGAGCAGTACTTC. It specifies CASSLQGARYEQYF. The V gene is TRBV27, the J gene TRBJ2-7; 8 nucleotides align to TRBD1. Germline V lookup: CDR1 MNHEY, CDR2 SMNVEV (reference sequence). The CDR3 loop spans 14 amino acids. V lost 2 bases to trimming and J lost 4 bases; unmatched junction nucleotides: 4.

As DNA, the CDR3 is TGTGCCACCAGTGATTTACGAGGGGACCCCCACAATGAGCAGTTCTTC. Its protein product is CATSDLRGDPHNEQFF. The chain carries TRBV24-1 and TRBJ2-1; either TRBD1 or TRBD2 may fit D (5 bases each). Germline loops: CDR1 KGHDR, CDR2 SFDVKD. The CDR3 is 16 amino acids. V was cut by 1 base and J by 5 bases, with 14 bases left in between.

This clonotype was counted ten times or more. The CDR3 coding sequence is TGTGCCAGCCGACAGGGGGCGAACACCGGGGAGCTGTTTTTT. It encodes CASRQGANTGELFF. The chain recombines TRBV12-3 or TRBV12-4 with TRBJ2-2; 9 nucleotides match TRBD1. The CDR3 consists of 14 residues. J gave up 0 bases and V 8 bases, and 1 base lay outside the gene matches.

This clonotype was picked up many times. The chain combines TRBV29-1 with TRBJ2-1; 7 bases fit TRBD1. V shed 3 bases, J shed 6 bases, and the junction held 2 bases outside the gene matches. The CDR3 totals 12 residues. Germline V gene lookup returns CDR1 SQVTM and CDR2 ANQGSEA. In DNA form, the CDR3 reads TGCAGCGTTGATTCAGGGGGCAATGAGCAGTTCTTC. Its protein is CSVDSGGNEQFF.

This clonotype was detected many times. The chain is built from TRBV9 and TRBJ1-6; D call uncertain. The CDR3 loop spans 15 amino acids. Per the germline V gene, CDR1 is SGDLS and CDR2 is YYNGEE. Trimming stripped 4 bases from V and 0 bases from J, with 8 bases between. CDR3 protein: CASSPGVSYNSPLHF. CDR3 DNA sequence: TGTGCCAGCAGCCCGGGAGTCTCCTATAATTCACCCCTCCACTTT.